These 8 T cell receptor beta chains were all obtained from the same sample, sequenced in a study of T-cell reconstitution after alpha-beta-depleted transplantation in children. This sample's TCRbeta library carried unique molecular identifier barcodes. From the PCR reads, TCRdb called clonotypes with MiXCR, one entry per CDR3 protein. The sample lists hundreds of thousands of distinct CDR3 sequences; around 12% were seen once. The specimen comprised PBMCs from the stem cell graft donor, sampled from the stem cell graft. The source is a human donor who donated a stem cell graft to a child with acute lymphoblastic leukemia.

This clonotype was observed many times. The CDR3 region has the DNA TGTGCCAGCACTGGTAGCGGCCAAGAGACCCAGTACTTC. This sequence encodes CASTGSGQETQYF. The V call is TRBV2, the J call TRBJ2-5, with D perhaps TRBD2 (6 bases). Trimming removed 7 bases from V and 1 base from J, with 10 bases in between. The CDR3 contains 13 residues. Germline values: CDR1 SNHLY, CDR2 FYNNEI.

This clonotype was seen more than once but under ten times. The gene calls are TRBV12-3 or TRBV12-4 and TRBJ2-1, with D possibly being TRBD2 (6 bases). Deletions cut 7 bases from V and 5 bases from J, with 24 bases between. The CDR3 consists of 17 residues. The CDR3 DNA reads TGTGCCAGCACCTTCGCCGGGACTCAAGGAAAAAACAATGAGCAGTTCTTC. As protein: CASTFAGTQGKNNEQFF.

In this sample, this clonotype turned up many times. The chain uses TRBV28 and TRBJ2-7; TRBD2 aligns across 11 bases. From germline, CDR1 is MDHEN and CDR2 SYDVKM. V trimming: 3 bases; J trimming: 2 bases; junction bases outside the gene matches: 12. The CDR3 loop spans 18 amino acids. CDR3 region: CASSLRLAGGAPTYEQYF. Written as DNA, the CDR3 is TGTGCCAGCAGTTTGAGGCTAGCGGGGGGCGCCCCGACCTACGAGCAGTACTTC.

A note on this clonotype: Germline is not matched at one junction end, which may reflect a read error. The chain combines TRBV30 with TRBJ1-6, with TRBD1 matching 7 bases. CDR3 length equals 12 residues. From germline, CDR1 is GTSNPN and CDR2 SVGIG (reference sequence). The CDR3 is CAWTGSNSPLHF. Written as DNA, the CDR3 is TGTGCATGGACAGGATCTAATTCACCCCTCCACTTT.

This clonotype was seen many times. The CDR3 is CSAAGDSNQPQHF. The CDR3 coding sequence is TGCAGTGCTGCCGGGGATAGCAATCAGCCCCAGCATTTT. This chain uses TRBV20-1 with TRBJ1-5; D is undetermined. The CDR3 contains 13 residues. V dropped 5 bases and J dropped 0 bases, with 8 bases sitting between them. CDR1 is DFQATT and CDR2 is SNEGSKA in the germline V gene (reference sequence).

This clonotype has a count of ten or more. CDR3 nucleotide sequence: TGCGCCAGCAGCTCCCCACACGATACGCAGTATTTT. It specifies CASSSPHDTQYF. The genes are TRBV5-1 and TRBJ2-3; D gene ambiguous. Trimming left V 3 bases short and J 6 bases short, with 8 bases between. The germline CDR1 and CDR2 sequences are SGHRS and YFSETQ. The CDR3 spans 12 residues. The full variable domain, completed using reference TRBV5-1 and TRBJ2-3, is KAGVTQTPRYLIKTRGQQVTLSCSPISGHRSVSWYQQTPGQGLQFLFEYFSETQRNKGNFPGRFSGRQFSNSRSEMNVSTLELGDSALYLCASSSPHDTQYFGPGTRLTVL.

There are many counts of this clonotype. The chain combines TRBV7-9 with TRBJ2-1, with 7 bases aligning to TRBD1. Germline loops: CDR1 SEHNR, CDR2 FQNEAQ (reference sequence). Trimming removed 4 bases from V and 5 bases from J; junction bases left unmatched: 8. The CDR3 spans 15 residues. CDR3 coding DNA: TGTGCCAGCAGCTCCAGCCGGGACAGAGACAATGAGCAGTTCTTC. Its protein is CASSSSRDRDNEQFF.

This clonotype has more than one count but fewer than ten. One end of the junction varies from germline; a read error may be responsible. V gene TRBV12-3 or TRBV12-4 combines with J gene TRBJ2-6, with D maybe TRBD1 (5 bases). The CDR3 contains 13 residues. CDR3 loop: CASSPSGANGLTF. The CDR3 DNA is TGTGCCAGCAGCCCTTCTGGGGCCAACGGCCTGACTTTC.